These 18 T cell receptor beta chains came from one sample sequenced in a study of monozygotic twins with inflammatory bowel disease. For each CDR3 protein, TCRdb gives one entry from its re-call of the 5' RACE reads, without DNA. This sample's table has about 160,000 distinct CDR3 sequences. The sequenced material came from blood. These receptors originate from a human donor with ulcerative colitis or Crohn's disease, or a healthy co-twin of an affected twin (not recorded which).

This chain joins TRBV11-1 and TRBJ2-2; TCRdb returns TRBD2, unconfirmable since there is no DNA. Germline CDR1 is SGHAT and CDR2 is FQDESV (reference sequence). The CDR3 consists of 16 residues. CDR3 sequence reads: CASSPSGLINTGELFF. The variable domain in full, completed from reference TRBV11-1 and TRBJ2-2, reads EAEVAQSPRYKITEKSQAVAFWCDPISGHATLYWYRQILGQGPELLVQFQDESVVDDSQLPKDRFSAERLKGVDSTLKIQPAELGDSAMYLCASSPSGLINTGELFFGEGSRLTVL.

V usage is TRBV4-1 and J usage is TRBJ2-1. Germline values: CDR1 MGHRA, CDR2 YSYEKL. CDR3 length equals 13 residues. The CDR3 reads CASSQSRGGEQFF.

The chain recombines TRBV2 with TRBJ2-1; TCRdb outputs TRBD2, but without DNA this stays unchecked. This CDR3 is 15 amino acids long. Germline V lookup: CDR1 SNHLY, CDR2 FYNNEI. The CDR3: CASSYLGTSRDEQFF.

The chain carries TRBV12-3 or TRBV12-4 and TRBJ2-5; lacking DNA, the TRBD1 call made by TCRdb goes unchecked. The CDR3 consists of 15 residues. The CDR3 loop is CASSPLGGGGQTQYF.

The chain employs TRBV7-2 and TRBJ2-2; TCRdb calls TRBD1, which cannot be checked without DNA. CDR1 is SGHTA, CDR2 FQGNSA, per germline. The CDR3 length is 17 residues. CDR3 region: CASSPHGRTGGTGELFF.

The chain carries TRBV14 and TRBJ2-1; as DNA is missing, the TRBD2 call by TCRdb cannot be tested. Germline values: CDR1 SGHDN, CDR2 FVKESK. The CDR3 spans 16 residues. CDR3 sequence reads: CASSQEYGRALNEQFF.

The CDR3 region is CASSDRNSGANVLTF. V usage is TRBV6-2 or TRBV6-3 and J usage is TRBJ2-6. CDR3 size: 15 residues. Germline CDR1 reads MNHEY; CDR2 reads SVGEGT.

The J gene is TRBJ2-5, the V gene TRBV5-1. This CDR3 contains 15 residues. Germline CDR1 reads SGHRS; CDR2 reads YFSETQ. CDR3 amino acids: CASSLDRTVTETQYF.

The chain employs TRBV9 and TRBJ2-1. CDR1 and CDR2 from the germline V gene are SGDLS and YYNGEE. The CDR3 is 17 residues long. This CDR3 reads CASSATLWGSSYNEQFF.

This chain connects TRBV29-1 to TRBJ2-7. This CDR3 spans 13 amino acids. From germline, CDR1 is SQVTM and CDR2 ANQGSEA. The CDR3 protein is CSVERTASDEQYF.

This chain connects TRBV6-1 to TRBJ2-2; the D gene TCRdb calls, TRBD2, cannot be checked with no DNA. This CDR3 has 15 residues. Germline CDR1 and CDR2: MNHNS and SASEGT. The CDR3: CASKVGLAESGELFF.

The CDR3 loop is CASSLRATSGPISYEQYF. The chain carries TRBV7-9 and TRBJ2-7; with no DNA, the TCRdb D assignment of TRBD2 cannot be verified. CDR1 and CDR2 (germline): SEHNR, FQNEAQ (reference sequence). This CDR3 contains 18 residues.

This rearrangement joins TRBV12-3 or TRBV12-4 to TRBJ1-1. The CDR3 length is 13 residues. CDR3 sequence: CASKGWLNTEAFF.

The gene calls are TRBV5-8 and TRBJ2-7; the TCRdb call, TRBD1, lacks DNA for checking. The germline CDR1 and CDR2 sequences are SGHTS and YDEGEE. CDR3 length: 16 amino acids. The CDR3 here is CASSLDGGQVTYEQYF.

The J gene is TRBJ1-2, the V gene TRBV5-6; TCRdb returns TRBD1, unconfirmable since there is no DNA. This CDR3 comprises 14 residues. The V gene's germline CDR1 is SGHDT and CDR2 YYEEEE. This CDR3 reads CASSRVGGSWGYTF.

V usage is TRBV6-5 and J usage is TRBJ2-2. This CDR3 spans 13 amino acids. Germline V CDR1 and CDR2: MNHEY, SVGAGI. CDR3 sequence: CASSYFSAGELFF.

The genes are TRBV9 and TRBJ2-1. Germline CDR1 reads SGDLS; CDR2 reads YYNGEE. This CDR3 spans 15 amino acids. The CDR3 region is CASSVVSGIDNEQFF.

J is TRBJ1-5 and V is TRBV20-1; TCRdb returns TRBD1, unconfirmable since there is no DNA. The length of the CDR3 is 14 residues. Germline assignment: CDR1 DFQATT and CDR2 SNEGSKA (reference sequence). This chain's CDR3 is CSAREGGSNQPQHF.